In this sample, the clone carrying this T cell receptor beta chain turned up many times. Germline-derived CDR1 and CDR2 are MNHNS and SASEGT. The V end lost 7 bases, the J end lost 8 bases, and 20 bases lay between the germline ends. The CDR3 has 15 residues. Authors of the study amplified TCR beta CDR3 regions from RNA transcripts. HTBI primers were employed in a first-round RT-PCR of the TCR CDR3. TCRdb recomputed calls from the multiplex PCR reads with MiXCR, one row per CDR3 protein. Found here are over 300,000 distinct CDR3 sequences, approximately 15% of them singletons; the top ten hold approximately 10%. These data originate in a study of T cells in Graves' hyperthyroidism and ophthalmopathy.

The receptor was derived from a woman aged 60-75 years with Graves' hyperthyroidism. The J gene is TRBJ2-2, the V gene TRBV6-1; D not resolved. Sequencing was carried out using blood. In DNA, the CDR3 is TGTGCCAGCACCCCGAGCCTAGGCCTTGGTGGGGAGCTGTTTTTT. This codes for CASTPSLGLGGELFF.